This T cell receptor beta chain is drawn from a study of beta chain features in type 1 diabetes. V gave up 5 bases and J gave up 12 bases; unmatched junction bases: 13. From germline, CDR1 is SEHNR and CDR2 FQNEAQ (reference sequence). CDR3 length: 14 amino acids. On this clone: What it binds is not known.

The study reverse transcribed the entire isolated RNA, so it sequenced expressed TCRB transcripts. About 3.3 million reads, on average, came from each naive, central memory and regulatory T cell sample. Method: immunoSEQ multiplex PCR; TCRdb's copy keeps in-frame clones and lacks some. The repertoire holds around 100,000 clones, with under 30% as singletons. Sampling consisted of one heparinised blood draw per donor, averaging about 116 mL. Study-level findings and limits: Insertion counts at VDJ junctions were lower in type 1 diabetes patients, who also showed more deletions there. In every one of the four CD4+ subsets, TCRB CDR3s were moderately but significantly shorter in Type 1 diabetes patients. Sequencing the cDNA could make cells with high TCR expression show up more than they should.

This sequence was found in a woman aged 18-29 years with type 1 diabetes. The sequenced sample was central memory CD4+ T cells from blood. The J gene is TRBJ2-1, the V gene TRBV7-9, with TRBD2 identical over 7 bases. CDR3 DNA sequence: TGTGCCAGCAGCCCTGGGGGAACCGGGACTACGCAGTTCTTC. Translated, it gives CASSPGGTGTTQFF.